The T cell receptor (beta chain) described here comes from a study of regulatory T cells in long-lasting Graves disease. Study-wide findings and caveats: Not thyroid tissue but only peripheral blood was studied.

This clonotype was detected a few times. Its antigen is still unknown. HTBI primers from iRepertoire and Arm-PCR of CDR3 regions yielded the TCR beta libraries. TCRdb reprocessed the multiplex PCR reads via MiXCR and lists one record per CDR3 protein. The profile shows around 500,000 distinct CDR3 sequences, around 16% of them singletons. Time point in this sample: newly diagnosed GD, antithyroid drugs for less than 3 months. Extracted RNA from PBMCs served as the source of the TCR library. EDTA tubes received about 8.2 milliliters of drawn peripheral blood. The CDR3 is 15 amino acids. Germline V lookup: CDR1 MNHNS, CDR2 SASEGT. Trimming shortened V by 6 bases and J by 0 bases, and 15 bases separated the two germline ends. These data are also associated with another study on T cells in Graves' hyperthyroidism and ophthalmopathy.

The V call is TRBV6-1, the J call TRBJ2-7; D possibly uses TRBD1 or TRBD2 (5 bases each). The sample here was peripheral blood mononuclear cells (PBMCs), taken at new diagnosis, from a patient treated with antithyroid drugs. The receptor was derived from a woman aged 35-65 years with Graves disease. CDR3 sequence reads: CASSPSGTVSYEQYF. CDR3 in DNA: TGTGCCAGCAGCCCCAGTGGGACGGTCTCCTACGAGCAGTACTTC.